Presented here are 11 T cell receptor beta chains from one specimen sequenced in a study of OX40 agonist ivuxolimab in advanced cancers. To prepare the library, the immunoSEQ multiplex PCR assay was applied. TCRdb obtained this table from immuneACCESS and retained in-frame rearrangements with V and J assigned. These tables miss some clones; where compared with another copy, unresolved V genes account for less than half of the shortfall, and the remainder is unexplained. This sample lists approximately 60,000 clones; roughly nine tenths were detected once. Roughly 5.5% of the sample rests with the top ten. The sequences come from CD4+ or CD8+ T cells sorted from blood, collected in a trial of the OX40 agonist ivuxolimab. Every receptor here comes from an adult with an advanced solid tumor such as melanoma, head and neck, liver or kidney cancer.

The chain uses TRBV11-2 and TRBJ2-7; D is unclear. Trimming cost V 1 base and J 4 bases, with 11 bases left between them. In germline, CDR1 is SGHAT, CDR2 FQNNGV. The CDR3 consists of 14 residues. CDR3 bases: TGTGCCAGCAGCTTAGCTGGGTACTTTTACGAGCAGTACTTC. Translation gives CASSLAGYFYEQYF.

The J gene is TRBJ2-3, the V gene TRBV7-3; 10 nucleotides match TRBD2. With V trimmed by 4 bases and J by 2 bases, 15 bases remained unmatched. The CDR3 totals 19 residues. Germline V gene lookup returns CDR1 SGHTA and CDR2 FQGTGA. CDR3 coding DNA: TGTGCCAGCAGCTGTCATGGGGGTAAGCGGGAGGGATACACAGATACGCAGTATTTT. Protein product: CASSCHGGKREGYTDTQYF. The full variable domain, rest sourced from reference TRBV7-3 and TRBJ2-3, is GAGVSQTPSNKVTEKGKYVELRCDPISGHTALYWYRQSLGQGPEFLIYFQGTGAADDSGLPNDRFFAVRPEGSVSTLKIQRTERGDSAVYLCASSCHGGKREGYTDTQYFGPGTRLTVL.

The chain carries TRBV28 and TRBJ2-5; D not resolved. The DNA end is more similar to TRBJ2-7, so the J call may be wrong. Per germline, CDR1 MDHEN and CDR2 SYDVKM. The CDR3 has 12 amino acids. In DNA form, the CDR3 reads TGTGCCAGCAGAAAGGTCTCCTACGAGCAGTACTTC. It codes for CASRKVSYEQYF.

The chain uses TRBV9 and TRBJ1-1; no clear D. Germline CDR1 SGDLS, CDR2 YYNGEE. This CDR3 has 17 amino acids. Trimming removed 0 bases at V and 3 bases at J, with 18 bases between. CDR3 loop: CASSVGLREQRDTEAFF. The CDR3 nucleotides are TGTGCCAGCAGCGTAGGACTCCGGGAACAAAGAGACACTGAAGCTTTCTTT.

A single count supports this clone. At one end, the junction sequence differs from germline, possibly due to a read error. The chain combines TRBV6-1 with TRBJ2-7; tentative D call: TRBD1 (7 bases). Germline CDR1 reads MNHNS; CDR2 reads SASEGT. This CDR3 contains 15 residues. CDR3: CASREGQAGSYEQYF. The CDR3 DNA is TGTGCCAGCAGGGAAGGACAGGCGGGGTCCTACGAGCAGTACTTC.

V usage is TRBV18 and J usage is TRBJ2-1; D is unresolved. V was clipped by 1 base and J by 4 bases, with 17 bases between them. CDR3 length: 17 residues. Germline V lookup: CDR1 KGHSH, CDR2 LQKENI. CDR3 bases: TGTGCCAGCTCACCACTTAAATGGGGTCAGGATTACAATGAGCAGTTCTTC. Translating it yields CASSPLKWGQDYNEQFF.

The chain employs TRBV5-6 and TRBJ1-5; D unresolved. This CDR3 has 16 amino acids. The V gene lost 0 bases and the J gene lost 0 bases, with 10 bases spanning the gap. Germline V gene sequence: CDR1 SGHDT, CDR2 YYEEEE. CDR3 amino acids: CASSLEGRYSNQPQHF. The CDR3 bases are TGTGCCAGCAGCTTGGAAGGGAGATATAGCAATCAGCCCCAGCATTTT.

J is TRBJ2-1 and V is TRBV19; D might be TRBD1 or TRBD2, each matching 5 bases. The germline CDR1 and CDR2 sequences are LNHDA and SQIVND (reference sequence). The CDR3 is made up of 16 amino acids. V dropped 6 bases and J dropped 2 bases, with 17 bases sitting between them. CDR3 protein: CASSLTGRDPYNEQFF. CDR3 bases: TGTGCCAGTAGCCTAACGGGCAGGGACCCCTACAATGAGCAGTTCTTC.

A single count supports this clone. This chain's CDR3 is CASILTGGNTEAFF. The CDR3, as DNA: TGTGCCAGCATCTTGACAGGGGGCAACACTGAAGCTTTCTTT. The chain recombines TRBV28 with TRBJ1-1; 10 bases agree with TRBD1. CDR1 MDHEN and CDR2 SYDVKM come from the germline V gene. Trimming took 7 bases from V and 2 from J; bases not matched to a gene: 4. The CDR3 spans 14 residues. Together with reference TRBV28 and TRBJ1-1, the CDR3 gives the full variable domain: DVKVTQSSRYLVKRTGEKVFLECVQDMDHENMFWYRQDPGLGLRLIYFSYDVKMKEKGDIPEGYSVSREKKERFSLILESASTNQTSMYLCASILTGGNTEAFFGQGTRLTVV.

This clone was observed a few times. The chain recombines TRBV7-6 with TRBJ1-1; no reliable D call. The V gene lost 2 bases and the J gene lost 0 bases, with 13 bases spanning the gap. The CDR3 totals 16 residues. Per germline, CDR1 SGHVS and CDR2 FNYEAQ. The CDR3 region has the DNA TGTGCCAGCAGCTTACAGACCAGACGCATGAACACTGAAGCTTTCTTT. It specifies CASSLQTRRMNTEAFF.

This chain joins TRBV29-1 and TRBJ1-3, with D perhaps TRBD1 (5 bases). CDR1 and CDR2 (germline): SQVTM, ANQGSEA. Trimming pared 6 bases from V and 2 bases from J, leaving 8 bases between. This CDR3 has 12 amino acids. The CDR3 sequence: CSVGTAGNTIYF. In DNA form, the CDR3 reads TGCAGCGTAGGGACGGCTGGAAACACCATATATTTT.